This T cell receptor (beta chain) stems from a study of T cells after yellow fever vaccination. Findings of the study overall: Just a small share of clonotypes turned up in the CD4 compartment as well as the CD8 compartment. The study re-detected most primary-vaccination clones after the booster (about 96% CD4, roughly 91% CD8). Although the secondary response was weaker, it peaked faster, at day 5 versus 15.

Germline loops: CDR1 MDHEN, CDR2 SYDVKM. The CDR3 loop spans 16 amino acids. Trimming left V 7 bases short and J 0 bases short, with 16 bases between. A single record per CDR3 protein comes from TCRdb applying MiXCR to the 5' RACE reads. Counted here are about 340,000 distinct CDR3 sequences, roughly 8.7% occurring once; the ten biggest clones make up roughly 18%. Worth noting for this clonotype: Antigen: not known.

The sequence came from a man between 18 and 35 years old who received the YFV17D yellow fever vaccine. The sequences come from PBMCs, collected on the day of the first yellow fever vaccination. The V and J genes are TRBV28 and TRBJ2-1; D gene ambiguous. The CDR3 DNA is TGTGCCAGCACCCGACCGGAACCTCGCTCCTACAATGAGCAGTTCTTC. Residues: CASTRPEPRSYNEQFF.